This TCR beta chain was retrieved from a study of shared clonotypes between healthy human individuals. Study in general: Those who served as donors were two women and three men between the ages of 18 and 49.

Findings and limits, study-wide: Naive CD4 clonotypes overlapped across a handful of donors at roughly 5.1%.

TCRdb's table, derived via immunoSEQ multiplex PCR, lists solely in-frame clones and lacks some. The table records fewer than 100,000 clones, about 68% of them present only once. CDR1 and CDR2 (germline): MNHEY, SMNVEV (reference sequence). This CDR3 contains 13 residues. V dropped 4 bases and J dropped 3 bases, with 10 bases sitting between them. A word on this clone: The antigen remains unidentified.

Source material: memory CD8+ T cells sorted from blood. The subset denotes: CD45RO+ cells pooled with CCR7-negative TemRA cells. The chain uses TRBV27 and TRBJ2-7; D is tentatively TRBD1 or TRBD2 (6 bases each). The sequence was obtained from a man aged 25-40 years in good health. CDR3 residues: CASSSGAGYEQYF. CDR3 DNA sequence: TGTGCCAGCAGTTCGGGGGCGGGCTACGAGCAGTACTTC.